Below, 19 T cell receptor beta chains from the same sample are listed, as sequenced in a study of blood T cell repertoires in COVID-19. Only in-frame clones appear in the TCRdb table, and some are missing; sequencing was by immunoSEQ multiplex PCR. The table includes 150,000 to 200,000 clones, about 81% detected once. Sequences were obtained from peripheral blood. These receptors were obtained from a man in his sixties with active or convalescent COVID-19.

This chain's CDR3 is CATSRQATGHRGPQHF. DNA of the CDR3: TGTGCCACCAGCAGACAGGCTACGGGACATCGTGGTCCCCAGCATTTT. The chain joins TRBV15 to TRBJ1-5, with D possibly matching TRBD1 (6 bases). Germline CDR1 and CDR2: LNHNV and YYDKDF (reference sequence). The CDR3 has 16 residues. The V gene lost 2 bases and the J gene lost 10 bases, with 21 bases spanning the gap.

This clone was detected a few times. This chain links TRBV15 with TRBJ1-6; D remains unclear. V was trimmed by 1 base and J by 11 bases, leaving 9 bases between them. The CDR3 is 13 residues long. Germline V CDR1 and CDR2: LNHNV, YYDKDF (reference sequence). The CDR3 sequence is CATSRVPGPPLHF. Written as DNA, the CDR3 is TGTGCCACCAGCAGAGTGCCGGGTCCACCCCTCCACTTT.

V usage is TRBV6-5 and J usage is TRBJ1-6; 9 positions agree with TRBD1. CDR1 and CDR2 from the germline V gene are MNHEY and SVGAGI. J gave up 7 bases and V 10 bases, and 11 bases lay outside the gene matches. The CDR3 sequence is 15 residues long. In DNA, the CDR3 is TGTGCCACCAAGGAACAGGGGGCGGGAAATTCACCCCTCCACTTT. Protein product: CATKEQGAGNSPLHF.

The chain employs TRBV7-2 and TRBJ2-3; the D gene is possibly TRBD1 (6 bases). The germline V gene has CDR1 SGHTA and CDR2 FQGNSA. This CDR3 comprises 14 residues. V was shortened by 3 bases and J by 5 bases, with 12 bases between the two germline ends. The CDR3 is CASSLLTGKDTQYF. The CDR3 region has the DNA TGTGCCAGCAGCTTGTTAACAGGGAAAGATACGCAGTATTTT.

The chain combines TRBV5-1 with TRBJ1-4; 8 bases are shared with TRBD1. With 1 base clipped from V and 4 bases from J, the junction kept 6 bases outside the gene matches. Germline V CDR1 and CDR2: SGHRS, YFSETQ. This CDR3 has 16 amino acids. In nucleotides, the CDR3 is TGCGCCAGCAGCTTGTGGGGGGACAGGATTAATGAAAAACTGTTTTTT. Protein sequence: CASSLWGDRINEKLFF.

The CDR3 coding sequence is TGTGCCAGCAGCTCTACCCTTGGGCGGGAGTATTACGAGCAGTACTTC. Its translation is CASSSTLGREYYEQYF. The rearrangement links TRBV7-2 to TRBJ2-7; 7 nucleotides line up with TRBD2. This CDR3 region has 16 residues. Germline CDR1 is SGHTA and CDR2 is FQGNSA. V shed 4 bases and J 4 bases; nucleotides not matched to a gene: 13.

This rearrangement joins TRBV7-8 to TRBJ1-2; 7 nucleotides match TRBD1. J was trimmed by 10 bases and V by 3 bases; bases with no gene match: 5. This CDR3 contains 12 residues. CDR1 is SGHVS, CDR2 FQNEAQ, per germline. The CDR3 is CASSFRGQNYTF. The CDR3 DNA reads TGTGCCAGCAGCTTCAGGGGACAGAACTACACCTTC.

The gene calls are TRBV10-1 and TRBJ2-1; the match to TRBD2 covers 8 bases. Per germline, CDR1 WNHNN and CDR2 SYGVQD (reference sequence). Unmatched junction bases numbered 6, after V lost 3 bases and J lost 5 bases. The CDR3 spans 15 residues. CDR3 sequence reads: CASSDPQRGNNEQFF. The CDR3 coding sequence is TGCGCCAGCAGTGACCCCCAGCGGGGGAACAATGAGCAGTTCTTC.

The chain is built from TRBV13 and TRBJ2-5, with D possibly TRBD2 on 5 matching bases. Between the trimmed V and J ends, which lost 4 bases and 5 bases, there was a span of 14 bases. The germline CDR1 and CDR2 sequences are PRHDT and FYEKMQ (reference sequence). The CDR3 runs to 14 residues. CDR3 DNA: TGTGCCAGCAGCTCCCAGACTATGTTTGAGACCCAGTACTTC. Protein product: CASSSQTMFETQYF.

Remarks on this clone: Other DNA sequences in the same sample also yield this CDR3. The CDR3 here is CASSPLSTDTQYF. In DNA, the CDR3 is TGCGCCAGCAGCCCCCTCAGCACAGATACGCAGTATTTT. This rearrangement joins TRBV5-1 to TRBJ2-3; the D is unclear. The CDR3 consists of 13 residues. The V end lost 4 bases, the J end lost 0 bases, and 6 bases lay between the germline ends. In germline, CDR1 is SGHRS, CDR2 YFSETQ. Filled out from reference TRBV5-1 and TRBJ2-3, the complete variable domain reads KAGVTQTPRYLIKTRGQQVTLSCSPISGHRSVSWYQQTPGQGLQFLFEYFSETQRNKGNFPGRFSGRQFSNSRSEMNVSTLELGDSALYLCASSPLSTDTQYFGPGTRLTVL.

The CDR3 region has the DNA TGTGCCACCAGCAGAGATGCAGCGGGAGCAGGGGAGACCCAGTACTTC. Residues: CATSRDAAGAGETQYF. V and J are TRBV15 and TRBJ2-5; TRBD2 matches at 8 bases. The CDR3 is 16 amino acids. Germline assignment: CDR1 LNHNV and CDR2 YYDKDF (reference sequence). V trimming: 0 bases; J trimming: 5 bases; junction bases outside the gene matches: 8.

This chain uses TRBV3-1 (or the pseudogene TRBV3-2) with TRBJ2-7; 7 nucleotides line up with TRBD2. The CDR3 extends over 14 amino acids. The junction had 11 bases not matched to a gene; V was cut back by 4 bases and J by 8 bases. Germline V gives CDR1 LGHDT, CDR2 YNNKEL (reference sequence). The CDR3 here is CASSPGLELSQQYF. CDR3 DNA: TGTGCCAGCAGCCCTGGACTAGAGTTATCCCAGCAGTACTTC.

Written as DNA, the CDR3 is TGTGCCAGCAGCTTGCCCGACTGGAACACTGAAGCTTTCTTT. Its translation: CASSLPDWNTEAFF. The chain couples TRBV7-9 to TRBJ1-1, with D unclear. The V end was cut by 3 bases, the J end by 1 base, with 9 bases between. CDR3 length: 14 residues. Germline V gene sequence: CDR1 SEHNR, CDR2 FQNEAQ (reference sequence). Full variable domain (remainder filled in from reference TRBV7-9 and TRBJ1-1): DTGVSQNPRHKITKRGQNVTFRCDPISEHNRLYWYRQTLGQGPEFLTYFQNEAQLEKSRLLSDRFSAERPKGSFSTLEIQRTEQGDSAMYLCASSLPDWNTEAFFGQGTRLTVV.

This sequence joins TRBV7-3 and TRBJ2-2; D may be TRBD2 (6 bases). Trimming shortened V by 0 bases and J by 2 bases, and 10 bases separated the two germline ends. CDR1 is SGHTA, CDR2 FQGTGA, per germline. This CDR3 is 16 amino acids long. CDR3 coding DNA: TGTGCCAGCAGCTTAACGAGGGACTCAAACACCGGGGAGCTGTTTTTT. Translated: CASSLTRDSNTGELFF.

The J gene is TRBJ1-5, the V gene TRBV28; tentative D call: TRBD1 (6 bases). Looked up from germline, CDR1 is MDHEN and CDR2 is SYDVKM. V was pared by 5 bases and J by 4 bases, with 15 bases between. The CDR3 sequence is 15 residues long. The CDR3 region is CASSPRGAINQPQHF. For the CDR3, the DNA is TGTGCCAGCAGTCCCCGGGGGGCGATAAATCAGCCCCAGCATTTT.

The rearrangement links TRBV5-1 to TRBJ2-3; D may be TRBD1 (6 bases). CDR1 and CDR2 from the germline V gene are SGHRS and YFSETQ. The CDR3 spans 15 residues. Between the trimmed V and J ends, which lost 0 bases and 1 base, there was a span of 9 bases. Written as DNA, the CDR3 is TGCGCCAGCAGCTTGGCCGCAGGGGGCACAGATACGCAGTATTTT. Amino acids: CASSLAAGGTDTQYF.

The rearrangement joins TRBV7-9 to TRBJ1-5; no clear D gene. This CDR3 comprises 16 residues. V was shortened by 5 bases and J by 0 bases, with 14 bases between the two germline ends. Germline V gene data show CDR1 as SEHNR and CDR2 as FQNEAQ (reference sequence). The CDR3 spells CASSTPTGYSNQPQHF. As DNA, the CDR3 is TGTGCCAGCAGCACTCCGACGGGGTATAGCAATCAGCCCCAGCATTTT. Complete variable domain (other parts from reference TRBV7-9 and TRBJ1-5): DTGVSQNPRHKITKRGQNVTFRCDPISEHNRLYWYRQTLGQGPEFLTYFQNEAQLEKSRLLSDRFSAERPKGSFSTLEIQRTEQGDSAMYLCASSTPTGYSNQPQHFGDGTRLSIL.

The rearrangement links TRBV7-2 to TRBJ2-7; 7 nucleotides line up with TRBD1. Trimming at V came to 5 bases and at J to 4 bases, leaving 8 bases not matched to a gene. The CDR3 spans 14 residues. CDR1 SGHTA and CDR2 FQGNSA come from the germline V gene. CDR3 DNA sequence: TGTGCCAGCAGCCCTCCGGGACAGTATTACGAGCAGTACTTC. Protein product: CASSPPGQYYEQYF.

CDR3 amino acids: CASSSGLAGGLSEQYF. In nucleotides, the CDR3 is TGTGCCAGCAGCTCGGGACTAGCGGGAGGCTTAAGCGAGCAGTACTTC. The J gene is TRBJ2-7, the V gene TRBV7-2; 15 nucleotides line up with TRBD2. The CDR3 is 16 residues long. Germline trimming cut 4 bases from V and 6 bases from J; bases unmatched to any gene: 7. Germline V CDR1 and CDR2: SGHTA, FQGNSA.